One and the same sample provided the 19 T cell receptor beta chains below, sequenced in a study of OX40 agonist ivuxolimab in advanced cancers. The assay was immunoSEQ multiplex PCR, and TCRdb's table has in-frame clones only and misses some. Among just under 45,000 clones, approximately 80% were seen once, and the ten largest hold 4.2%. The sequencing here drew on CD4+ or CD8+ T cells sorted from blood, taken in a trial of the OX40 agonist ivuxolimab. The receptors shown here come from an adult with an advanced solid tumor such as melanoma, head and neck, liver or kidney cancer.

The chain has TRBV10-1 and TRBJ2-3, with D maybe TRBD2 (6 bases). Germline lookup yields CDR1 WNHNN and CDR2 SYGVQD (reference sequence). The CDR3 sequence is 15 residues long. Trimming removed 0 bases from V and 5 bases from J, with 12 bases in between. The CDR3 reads CASSESRGGIDTQYF. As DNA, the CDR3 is TGCGCCAGCAGTGAGTCTCGTGGCGGGATAGATACGCAGTATTTT.

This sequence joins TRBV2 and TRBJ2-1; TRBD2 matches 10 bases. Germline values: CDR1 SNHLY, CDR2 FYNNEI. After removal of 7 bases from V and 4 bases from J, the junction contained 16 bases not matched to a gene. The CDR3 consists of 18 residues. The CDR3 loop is CASKRVAGGARDYNEQFF. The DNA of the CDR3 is TGTGCCAGCAAACGAGTAGCGGGAGGAGCTCGCGATTACAATGAGCAGTTCTTC.

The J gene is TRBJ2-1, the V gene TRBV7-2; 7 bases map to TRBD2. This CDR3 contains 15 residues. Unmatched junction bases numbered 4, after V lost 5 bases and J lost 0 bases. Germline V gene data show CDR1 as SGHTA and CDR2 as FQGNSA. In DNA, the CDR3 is TGTGCCAGCAGCGAGGGACTATACTCCTACAATGAGCAGTTCTTC. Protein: CASSEGLYSYNEQFF.

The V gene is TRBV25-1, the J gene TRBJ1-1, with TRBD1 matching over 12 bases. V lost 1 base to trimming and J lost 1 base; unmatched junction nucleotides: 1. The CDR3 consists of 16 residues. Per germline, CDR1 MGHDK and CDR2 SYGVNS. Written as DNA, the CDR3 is TGTGCCAGCAGTGAATTGGGACAGGGGGCGAACACTGAAGCTTTCTTT. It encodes CASSELGQGANTEAFF.

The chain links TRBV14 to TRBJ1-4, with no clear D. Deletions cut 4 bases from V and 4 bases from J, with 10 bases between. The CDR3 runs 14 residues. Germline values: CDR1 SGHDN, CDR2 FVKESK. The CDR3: CASSLGQINEKLFF. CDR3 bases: TGTGCCAGCAGCCTTGGCCAGATTAATGAAAAACTGTTTTTT.

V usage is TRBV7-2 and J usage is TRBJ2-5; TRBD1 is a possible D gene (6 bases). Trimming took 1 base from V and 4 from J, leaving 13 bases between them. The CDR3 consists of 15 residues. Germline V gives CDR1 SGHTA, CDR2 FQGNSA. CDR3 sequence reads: CASSLVTGRGETQYF. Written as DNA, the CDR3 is TGTGCCAGCAGCTTAGTTACAGGCAGGGGAGAGACCCAGTACTTC.

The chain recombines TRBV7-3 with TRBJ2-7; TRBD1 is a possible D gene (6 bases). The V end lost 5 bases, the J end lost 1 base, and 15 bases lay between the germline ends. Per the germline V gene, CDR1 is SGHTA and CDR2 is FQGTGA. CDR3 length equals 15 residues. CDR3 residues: CASSIGQLSSYEQYF. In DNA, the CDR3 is TGTGCCAGCAGCATCGGACAGCTTTCATCCTACGAGCAGTACTTC.

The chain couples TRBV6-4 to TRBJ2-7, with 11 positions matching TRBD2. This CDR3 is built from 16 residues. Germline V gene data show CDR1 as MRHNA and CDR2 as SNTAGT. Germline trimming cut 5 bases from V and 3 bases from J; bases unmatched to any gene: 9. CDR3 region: CASSLTSGTSGYEQYF. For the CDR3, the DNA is TGTGCCAGCAGTCTAACTTCCGGGACTAGCGGCTACGAGCAGTACTTC.

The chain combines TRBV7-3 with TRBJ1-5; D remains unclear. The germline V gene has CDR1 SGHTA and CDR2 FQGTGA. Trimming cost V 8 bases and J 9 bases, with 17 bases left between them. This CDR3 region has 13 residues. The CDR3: CASGRVADRPQHF. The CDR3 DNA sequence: TGTGCCAGCGGTCGGGTCGCCGATCGGCCCCAGCATTTT.

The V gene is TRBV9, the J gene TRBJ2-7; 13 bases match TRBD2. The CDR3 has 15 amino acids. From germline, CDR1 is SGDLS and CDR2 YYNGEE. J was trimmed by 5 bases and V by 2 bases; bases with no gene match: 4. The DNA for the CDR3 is TGTGCCAGCAGCGTGGCGGGACTAGCGGGAAACGAGCAGTACTTC. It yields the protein CASSVAGLAGNEQYF. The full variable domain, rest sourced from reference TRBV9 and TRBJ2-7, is DSGVTQTPKHLITATGQRVTLRCSPRSGDLSVYWYQQSLDQGLQFLIQYYNGEERAKGNILERFSAQQFPDLHSELNLSSLELGDSALYFCASSVAGLAGNEQYFGPGTRLTVT.

Written as DNA, the CDR3 is TGTGCCAGCAGTGAAGAGGAGGGCTTGGGTGGCTACACCTTC. It translates to CASSEEEGLGGYTF. V usage is TRBV6-1 and J usage is TRBJ1-2; D remains ambiguous. In germline, CDR1 is MNHNS, CDR2 SASEGT. The ends were cut back, 1 base at V and 7 bases at J, with 13 bases in the middle. The CDR3 length is 14 residues.

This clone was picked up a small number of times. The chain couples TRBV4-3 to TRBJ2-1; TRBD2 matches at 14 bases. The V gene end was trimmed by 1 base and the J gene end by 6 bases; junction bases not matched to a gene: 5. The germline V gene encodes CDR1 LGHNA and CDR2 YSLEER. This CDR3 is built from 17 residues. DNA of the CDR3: TGCGCCAGCAGCCAAGGTCGACTAGCGGGGGGGCCCAATGAGCAGTTCTTC. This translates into CASSQGRLAGGPNEQFF.

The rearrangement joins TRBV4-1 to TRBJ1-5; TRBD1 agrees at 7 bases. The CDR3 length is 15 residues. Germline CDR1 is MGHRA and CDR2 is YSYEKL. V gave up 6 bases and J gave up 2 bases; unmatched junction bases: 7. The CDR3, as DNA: TGCGCCAGCAGACCTACTGACAGGGGCAATCAGCCCCAGCATTTT. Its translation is CASRPTDRGNQPQHF.

The CDR3 DNA reads as TGTGCCAGCAGCGTAGCGCAAGGGAGGGCCACCGGGGAGCTGTTTTTT. This encodes CASSVAQGRATGELFF. The chain has TRBV9 and TRBJ2-2, with 7 bases aligning to TRBD2. The CDR3 covers 16 residues. The ends lost 0 bases at V and 4 bases at J; junction bases unmatched: 6. The V gene's germline CDR1 is SGDLS and CDR2 YYNGEE.

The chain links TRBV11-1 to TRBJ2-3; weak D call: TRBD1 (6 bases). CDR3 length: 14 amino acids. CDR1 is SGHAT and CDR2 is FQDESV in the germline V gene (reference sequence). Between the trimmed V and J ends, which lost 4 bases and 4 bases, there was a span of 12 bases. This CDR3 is CASSSQGRSDTQYF. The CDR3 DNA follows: TGTGCCAGCAGCTCACAGGGCCGGTCAGATACGCAGTATTTT.

CDR3 amino acids: CASSLWGTGDTEAFF. The CDR3, as DNA: TGTGCCAGCAGTTTATGGGGGACAGGCGACACTGAAGCTTTCTTT. V and J are TRBV28 and TRBJ1-1; TRBD1 matches 8 bases. Germline lookup yields CDR1 MDHEN and CDR2 SYDVKM. With 0 bases clipped from V and 3 bases from J, the junction kept 3 bases outside the gene matches. The CDR3 runs 15 residues.

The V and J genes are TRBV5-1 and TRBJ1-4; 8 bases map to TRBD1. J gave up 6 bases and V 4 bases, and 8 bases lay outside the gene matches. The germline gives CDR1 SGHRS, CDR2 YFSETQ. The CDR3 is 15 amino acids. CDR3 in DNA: TGCGCCAGCAGCGCCGACAGGGGACCCTATGAAAAACTGTTTTTT. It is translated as CASSADRGPYEKLFF.

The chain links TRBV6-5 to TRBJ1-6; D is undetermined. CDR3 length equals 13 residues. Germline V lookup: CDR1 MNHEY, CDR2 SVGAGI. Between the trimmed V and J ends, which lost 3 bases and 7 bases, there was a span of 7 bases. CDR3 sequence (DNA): TGTGCCAGCAGTTATCTTCAGAATTCACCCCTCCACTTT. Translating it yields CASSYLQNSPLHF.

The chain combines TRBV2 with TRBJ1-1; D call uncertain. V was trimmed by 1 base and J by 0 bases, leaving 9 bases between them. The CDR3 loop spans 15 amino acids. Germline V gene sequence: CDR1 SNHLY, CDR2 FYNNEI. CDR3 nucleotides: TGTGCCAGCAGTGAAGAACAGAGAATGAACACTGAAGCTTTCTTT. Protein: CASSEEQRMNTEAFF.